This TCR delta chain was retrieved from a study of γδ T cells in repeated Plasmodium falciparum infection. Flow sorting of PBMC yielded separate Vgamma9/Vdelta2+ and Vdelta2-negative gammadelta T cell populations for bulk repertoire analysis. TCRdb processed the multiplex PCR reads again with the CATT caller. The repertoire holds tens of thousands of delta-chain clones, with roughly 1.8% as singletons. This clone was seen more than once but under ten times. A far bigger clonotype differs at one base, so this is likely a read error. This same CDR3 is encoded by further DNA sequences in the sample. The J segment lost 0 bases and the V segment lost 4 bases, leaving 13 bases of the junction unmatched. CDR3 length equals 20 residues. The germline V gene has CDR1 GEAIGNYY and CDR2 EKD.

The chain couples TRDV2 to TRDJ3; 8 bases are shared with TRDD3. The sample was gamma-delta T cells from blood. The sequence was collected from a pool of human donors (malaria-infected and uninfected, not separated). This CDR3 is CACDTALGIPRSWDTRQMFF. As DNA, the CDR3 is TGTGCCTGTGATACCGCGCTGGGGATACCCCGCTCCTGGGACACCCGACAGATGTTTTTC.